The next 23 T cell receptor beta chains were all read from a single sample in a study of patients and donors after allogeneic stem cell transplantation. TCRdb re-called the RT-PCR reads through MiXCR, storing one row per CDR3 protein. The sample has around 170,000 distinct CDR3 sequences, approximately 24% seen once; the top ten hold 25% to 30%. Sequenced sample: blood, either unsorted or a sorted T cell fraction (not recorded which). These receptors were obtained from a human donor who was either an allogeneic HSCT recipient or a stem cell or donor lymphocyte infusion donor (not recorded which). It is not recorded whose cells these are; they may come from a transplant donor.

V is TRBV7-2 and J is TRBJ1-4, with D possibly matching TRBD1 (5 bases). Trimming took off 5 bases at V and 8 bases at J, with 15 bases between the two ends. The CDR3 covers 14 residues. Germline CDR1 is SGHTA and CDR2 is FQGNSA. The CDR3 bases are TGTGCCAGCAGCCCCAAGGGACGGAGGGAAAAACTGTTTTTT. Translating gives CASSPKGRREKLFF. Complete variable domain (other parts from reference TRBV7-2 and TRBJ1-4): GAGVSQSPSNKVTEKGKDVELRCDPISGHTALYWYRQSLGQGLEFLIYFQGNSAPDKSGLPSDRFSAERTGGSVSTLTIQRTQQEDSAVYLCASSPKGRREKLFFGSGTQLSVL.

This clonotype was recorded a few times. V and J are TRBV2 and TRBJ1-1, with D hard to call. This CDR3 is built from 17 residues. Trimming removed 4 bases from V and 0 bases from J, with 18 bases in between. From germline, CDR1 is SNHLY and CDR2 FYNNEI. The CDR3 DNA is TGTGCCAGCAGTGTAGTGACACCCTTTCAGATGAACACTGAAGCTTTCTTT. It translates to CASSVVTPFQMNTEAFF. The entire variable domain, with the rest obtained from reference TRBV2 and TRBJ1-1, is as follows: EPEVTQTPSHQVTQMGQEVILRCVPISNHLYFYWYRQILGQKVEFLVSFYNNEISEKSEIFDDQFSVERPDGSNFTLKIRSTKLEDSAMYFCASSVVTPFQMNTEAFFGQGTRLTVV.

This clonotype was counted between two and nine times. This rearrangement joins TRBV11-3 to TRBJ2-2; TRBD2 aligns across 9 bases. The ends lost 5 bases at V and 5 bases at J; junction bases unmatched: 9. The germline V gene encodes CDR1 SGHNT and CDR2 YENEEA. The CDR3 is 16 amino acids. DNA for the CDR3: TGTGCCAGCAGCAAACCTCCTACTAGCGGGACCGGGGAGCTGTTTTTT. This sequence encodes CASSKPPTSGTGELFF. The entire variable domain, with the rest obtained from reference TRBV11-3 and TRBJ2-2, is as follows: EAGVVQSPRYKIIEKKQPVAFWCNPISGHNTLYWYLQNLGQGPELLIRYENEEAVDDSQLPKDRFSAERLKGVDSTLKIQPAELGDSAVYLCASSKPPTSGTGELFFGEGSRLTVL.

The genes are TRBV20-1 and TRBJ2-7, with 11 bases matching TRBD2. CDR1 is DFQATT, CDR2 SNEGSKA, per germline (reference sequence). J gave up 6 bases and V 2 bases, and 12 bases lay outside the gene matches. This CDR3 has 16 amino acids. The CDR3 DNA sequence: TGCAGTGCTAGAAACATCTTACTAGCGGGAGTCGGCGAGCAGTACTTC. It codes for CSARNILLAGVGEQYF.

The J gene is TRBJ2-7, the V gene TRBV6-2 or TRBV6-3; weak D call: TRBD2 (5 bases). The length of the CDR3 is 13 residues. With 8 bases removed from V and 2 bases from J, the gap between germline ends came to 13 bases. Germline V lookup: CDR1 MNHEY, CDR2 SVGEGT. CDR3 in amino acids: CASAVGNTYEQYF. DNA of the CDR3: TGTGCCAGCGCGGTCGGGAACACCTACGAGCAGTACTTC.

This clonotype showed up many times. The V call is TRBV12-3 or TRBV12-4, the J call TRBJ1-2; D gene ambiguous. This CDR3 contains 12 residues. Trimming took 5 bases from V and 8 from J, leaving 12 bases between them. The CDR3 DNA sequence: TGTGCCAGCAGTACCGGTCCTTGGGGCTACACCTTC. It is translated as CASSTGPWGYTF.

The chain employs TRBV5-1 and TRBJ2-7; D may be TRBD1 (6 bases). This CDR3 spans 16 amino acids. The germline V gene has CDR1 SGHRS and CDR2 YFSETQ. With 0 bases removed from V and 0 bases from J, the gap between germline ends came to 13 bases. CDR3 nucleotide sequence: TGCGCCAGCAGCTTGGTAACAGGGACGAGCTCCTACGAGCAGTACTTC. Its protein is CASSLVTGTSSYEQYF. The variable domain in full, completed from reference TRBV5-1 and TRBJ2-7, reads KAGVTQTPRYLIKTRGQQVTLSCSPISGHRSVSWYQQTPGQGLQFLFEYFSETQRNKGNFPGRFSGRQFSNSRSEMNVSTLELGDSALYLCASSLVTGTSSYEQYFGPGTRLTVT.

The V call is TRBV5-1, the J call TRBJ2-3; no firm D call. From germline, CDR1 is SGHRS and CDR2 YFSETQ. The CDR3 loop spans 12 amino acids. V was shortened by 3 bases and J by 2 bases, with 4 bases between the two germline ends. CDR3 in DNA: TGCGCCAGCAGCTGGGACACAGATACGCAGTATTTT. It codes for CASSWDTDTQYF.

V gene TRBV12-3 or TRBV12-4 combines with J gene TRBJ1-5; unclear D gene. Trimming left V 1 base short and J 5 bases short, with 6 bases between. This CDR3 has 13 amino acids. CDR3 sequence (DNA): TGTGCCAGCAGTTTAGAAGGGTATCAGCCCCAGCATTTT. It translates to CASSLEGYQPQHF.

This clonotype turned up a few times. CDR3 nucleotide sequence: TGCGCCAGCAGTCTTGGACAGCGTAACTATGGCTACACCTTC. As protein: CASSLGQRNYGYTF. The rearrangement joins TRBV5-1 to TRBJ1-2; TRBD1 is a possible D gene (6 bases). V was trimmed by 5 bases and J by 1 base, leaving 12 bases between them. Germline loops: CDR1 SGHRS, CDR2 YFSETQ. The CDR3 has 14 amino acids. The full variable domain, completed using reference TRBV5-1 and TRBJ1-2, is KAGVTQTPRYLIKTRGQQVTLSCSPISGHRSVSWYQQTPGQGLQFLFEYFSETQRNKGNFPGRFSGRQFSNSRSEMNVSTLELGDSALYLCASSLGQRNYGYTFGSGTRLTVV.

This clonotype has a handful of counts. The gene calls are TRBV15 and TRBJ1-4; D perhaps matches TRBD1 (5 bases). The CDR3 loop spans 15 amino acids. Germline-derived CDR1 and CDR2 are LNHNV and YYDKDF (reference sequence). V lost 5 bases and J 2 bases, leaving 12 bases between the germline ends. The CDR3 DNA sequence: TGTGCCACCAGCTCGGGGGGTGTTACTAATGAAAAACTGTTTTTT. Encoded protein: CATSSGGVTNEKLFF.

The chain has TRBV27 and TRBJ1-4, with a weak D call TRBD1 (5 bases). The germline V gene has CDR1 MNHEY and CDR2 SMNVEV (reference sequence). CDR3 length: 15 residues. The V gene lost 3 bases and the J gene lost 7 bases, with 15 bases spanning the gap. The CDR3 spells CASSFIQGPPEKLFF. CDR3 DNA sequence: TGTGCCAGCAGTTTTATTCAGGGACCCCCTGAAAAACTGTTTTTT. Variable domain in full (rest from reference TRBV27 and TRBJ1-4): EAQVTQNPRYLITVTGKKLTVTCSQNMNHEYMSWYRQDPGLGLRQIYYSMNVEVTDKGDVPEGYKVSRKEKRNFPLILESPSPNQTSLYFCASSFIQGPPEKLFFGSGTQLSVL.

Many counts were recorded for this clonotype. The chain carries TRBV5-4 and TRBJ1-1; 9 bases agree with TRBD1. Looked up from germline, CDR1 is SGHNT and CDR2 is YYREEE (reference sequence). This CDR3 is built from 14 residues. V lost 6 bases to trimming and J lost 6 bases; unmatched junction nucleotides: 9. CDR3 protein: CASIVQGADAEAFF. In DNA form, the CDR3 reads TGTGCCAGCATCGTACAGGGGGCTGACGCTGAAGCTTTCTTT.

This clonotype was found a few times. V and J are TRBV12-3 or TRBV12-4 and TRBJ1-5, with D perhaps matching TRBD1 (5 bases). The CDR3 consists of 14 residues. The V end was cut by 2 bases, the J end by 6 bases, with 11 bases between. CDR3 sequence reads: CASSLLWGGQPQHF. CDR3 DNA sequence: TGTGCCAGCAGTTTATTGTGGGGGGGTCAGCCCCAGCATTTT.

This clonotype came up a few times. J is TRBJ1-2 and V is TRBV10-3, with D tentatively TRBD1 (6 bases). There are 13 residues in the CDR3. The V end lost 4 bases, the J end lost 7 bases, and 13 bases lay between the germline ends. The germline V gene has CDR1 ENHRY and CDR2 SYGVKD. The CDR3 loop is CAISGTGMGGYTF. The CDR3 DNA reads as TGTGCCATCAGTGGTACAGGGATGGGTGGCTACACCTTC.

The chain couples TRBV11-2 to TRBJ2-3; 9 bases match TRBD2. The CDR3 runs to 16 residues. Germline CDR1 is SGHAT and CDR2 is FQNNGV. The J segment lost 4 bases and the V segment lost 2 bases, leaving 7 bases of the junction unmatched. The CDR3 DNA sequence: TGTGCCAGCAGCTTAAATCCAGCGGGGGGAGCAGATACGCAGTATTTT. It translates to CASSLNPAGGADTQYF.

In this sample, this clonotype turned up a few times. CDR3 coding DNA: TGCAGTGCTGGCCGGGGCCTTAACACTGAAGCTTTCTTT. It codes for CSAGRGLNTEAFF. The chain couples TRBV20-1 to TRBJ1-1; maybe TRBD1 (5 bases). This CDR3 comprises 13 residues. V was trimmed by 5 bases and J by 2 bases, leaving 12 bases between them. Germline V gives CDR1 DFQATT, CDR2 SNEGSKA (reference sequence).

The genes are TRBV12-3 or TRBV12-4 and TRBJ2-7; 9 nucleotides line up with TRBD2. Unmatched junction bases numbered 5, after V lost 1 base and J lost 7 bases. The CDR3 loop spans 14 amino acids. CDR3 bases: TGTGCCAGCAGTTTAGGTCTAGCGGGGTATGAGCAGTACTTC. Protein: CASSLGLAGYEQYF.

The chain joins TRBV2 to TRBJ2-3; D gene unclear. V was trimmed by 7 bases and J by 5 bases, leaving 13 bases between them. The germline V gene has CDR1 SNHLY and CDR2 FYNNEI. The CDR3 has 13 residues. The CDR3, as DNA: TGTGCCAGCAAGAGACTTGCTGAAGATACGCAGTATTTT. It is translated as CASKRLAEDTQYF.

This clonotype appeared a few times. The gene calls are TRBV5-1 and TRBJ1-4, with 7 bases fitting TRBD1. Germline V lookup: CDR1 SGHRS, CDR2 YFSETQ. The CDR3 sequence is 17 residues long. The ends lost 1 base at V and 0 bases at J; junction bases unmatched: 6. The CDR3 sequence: CASSLYGQESTNEKLFF. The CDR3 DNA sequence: TGCGCCAGCAGCTTGTATGGACAGGAGTCAACTAATGAAAAACTGTTTTTT.

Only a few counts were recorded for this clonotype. The CDR3 sequence is CSARGVRVLRPEAFF. CDR3 coding DNA: TGCAGTGCTAGGGGGGTCAGGGTCCTTCGGCCTGAAGCTTTCTTT. The chain couples TRBV20-1 to TRBJ1-1, with D possibly TRBD1 on 5 matching bases. Germline CDR1 is DFQATT and CDR2 is SNEGSKA (reference sequence). The length of the CDR3 is 15 residues. Deletions cut 3 bases from V and 6 bases from J, with 20 bases between.

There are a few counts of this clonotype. This CDR3 reads CASSLETGTGELFF. DNA of the CDR3: TGTGCCAGCAGCTTGGAGACAGGCACCGGGGAGCTGTTTTTT. J is TRBJ2-2 and V is TRBV7-9, with D possibly matching TRBD1 (6 bases). The V gene lost 3 bases and the J gene lost 4 bases, with 9 bases spanning the gap. The CDR3 is made up of 14 amino acids. CDR1 and CDR2 (germline): SEHNR, FQNEAQ (reference sequence).

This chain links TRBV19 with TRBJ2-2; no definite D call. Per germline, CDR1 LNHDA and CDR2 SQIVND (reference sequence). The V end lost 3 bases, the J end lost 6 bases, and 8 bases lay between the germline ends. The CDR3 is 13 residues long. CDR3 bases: TGTGCCAGTAGTATTGATGTGGCCGGGGAGCTGTTTTTT. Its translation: CASSIDVAGELFF.